Listed below are T cell receptor beta chains from one sample, sequenced in a study of blood T cell repertoires in COVID-19. The table came from immunoSEQ multiplex PCR; TCRdb's copy has only in-frame clones and leaves some out. The table lists over 250,000 clones, around 86% of them singletons, with about an eighth in the top ten. The sequencing sample was made of peripheral blood. Receptors originate from a human donor in a cohort sampled during active COVID-19. Each CDR3 is given with its conserved first and last residue. Fields, in order: V gene, D gene, clone size, J gene, CDR3 DNA, CDR3 protein. The D gene is left open where the match is weak. Clone size is stated in some rows and not others, as once, few, many or a class when expanded.

TRBV5-1,NA,NA,TRBJ2-3,TGCGCCAGCAGCTTGAATCGGTTGGAGTTAGATACGCAGTATTTT,CASSLNRLELDTQYF
TRBV29-1,NA,NA,TRBJ1-2,TGCAGCGTTGGGGGCGGGGATACAACAATCTATGGCTACACCTTC,CSVGGGDTTIYGYTF
TRBV28,NA,NA,TRBJ1-2,TGTGCCAGCAGAGGGGGGGGCGACTATGGCTACACCTTC,CASRGGGDYGYTF
TRBV27,NA,NA,TRBJ2-7,TGTGCCAGCAGTTCAGACAGGATAGGGCTCGAGCAGTACTTC,CASSSDRIGLEQYF
TRBV3-1/TRBV3-2,NA,few,TRBJ2-1,TGTGCCAGCAGCCAAGGGGTCGGCGGGAATGGCAATGAGCAGTTCTTC,CASSQGVGGNGNEQFF
TRBV10-3,TRBD1,NA,TRBJ2-4,TGTGCCAGCGGACAGGGCCCCAAAAACATTCAGTACTTC,CASGQGPKNIQYF
TRBV9,NA,few,TRBJ1-2,TGTGCCAGCAGAGGAGACCAGCGTCTGTATGGCTACACCTTC,CASRGDQRLYGYTF
TRBV7-3,TRBD2,NA,TRBJ2-3,TGTGCCAGCAGCCTTATCGGGACTAGCGGAGGTGGGGGCACAGATACGCAGTATTTT,CASSLIGTSGGGGTDTQYF
TRBV12-3/TRBV12-4,NA,NA,TRBJ2-1,TGTGCCAGCAACCTGCCACCCGGCGGTGAGCAGTTCTTC,CASNLPPGGEQFF
TRBV6-5,NA,NA,TRBJ2-1,TGTGCCAGCAGTACCGGGACTAGGGGGCACAATGAGCAGTTCTTC,CASSTGTRGHNEQFF
TRBV28,NA,NA,TRBJ2-1,TGTGCCAGCAGACACGCCTATGAGCAGTTCTTC,CASRHAYEQFF
TRBV5-1,NA,NA,TRBJ1-4,TGCGCCAGCAGGGGAGGCGCCGGTCATGAAAAACTGTTTTTT,CASRGGAGHEKLFF
TRBV3-1/TRBV3-2,TRBD1,NA,TRBJ1-5,TGTGCCAGCAGCCAAGACAGGGGGCCTCAGCCCCAGCATTTT,CASSQDRGPQPQHF
TRBV7-3,TRBD1,many,TRBJ1-2,TGTGCCAGCAGCTTACGGGGACAGGGGGAAGGGGCTGGCTATGGCTACACCTTC,CASSLRGQGEGAGYGYTF
TRBV5-1,TRBD1,NA,TRBJ1-6,TGCGCCAGCAGCTTGGGGGAGGCAGGGGGCCGAAATTCACCCCTCCACTTT,CASSLGEAGGRNSPLHF
TRBV29-1,TRBD2,NA,TRBJ2-7,TGCAGCGTTGGTAGCGGGGCCTACGAGCAGTACTTC,CSVGSGAYEQYF
TRBV4-1,NA,NA,TRBJ1-5,TGCGCCAGCAGCCAAGACAATCCGGGTCTTAGCAATCAGCCCCAGCATTTT,CASSQDNPGLSNQPQHF
TRBV20-1,TRBD1,NA,TRBJ2-7,TGCAGTGCTAGTTCCGGGACAGGCGCACCTACGGGGAGATACGAGCAGTACTTC,CSASSGTGAPTGRYEQYF
TRBV7-9,TRBD2,NA,TRBJ2-3,TGTGCCAGCAGCCGACTAGCGGGGCTCACAGATACGCAGTATTTT,CASSRLAGLTDTQYF
TRBV3-1/TRBV3-2,TRBD2,NA,TRBJ2-2,TGTGCCAGCAGCCAAGAGGTACTAGCGGGTGCCACCGGGGAGCTGTTTTTT,CASSQEVLAGATGELFF
TRBV19,NA,NA,TRBJ1-2,TGTGCCAGTATGGGACAACAGAATGGCTACACCTTC,CASMGQQNGYTF
TRBV5-6,TRBD2,NA,TRBJ2-7,TGTGCCAGCAGCTTTTCTAGCGGGAACGAGCAGTACTTC,CASSFSSGNEQYF
TRBV3-1/TRBV3-2,NA,few,TRBJ1-2,TGTGCCAGCAGCCAGAGGATCTCGGGCTATGGCTACACCTTC,CASSQRISGYGYTF
TRBV19,TRBD2,few,TRBJ2-2,TGTGCCTGCTCCGGGACTAGCGGCACCGGGGAGCTGTTTTTT,CACSGTSGTGELFF
TRBV10-1,TRBD1,NA,TRBJ2-1,TGCGCCAGCAGTGCCCTTCGGGGACAGGGGCCCGTCTCCTACAATGAGCAGTTCTTC,CASSALRGQGPVSYNEQFF
TRBV18,TRBD2,NA,TRBJ2-3,TGTGCCAGCTCAGCACGGTGGGTTAGCGGGACCACAGATACGCAGTATTTT,CASSARWVSGTTDTQYF
TRBV24-1,TRBD2,NA,TRBJ2-5,TGTGCCACCAGTGACCCCGGGACTAGCGGGAGAGAGACCCAGTACTTC,CATSDPGTSGRETQYF
TRBV12-3/TRBV12-4,NA,NA,TRBJ1-3,TGTGCCAGCTCCGTCGGAAACACCATATATTTT,CASSVGNTIYF
TRBV7-2,TRBD1,once,TRBJ2-3,TGTGCCAGCAGCTTAAGGTTCCGGGGACAGGGGGATACGCAGTATTTT,CASSLRFRGQGDTQYF
TRBV3-1/TRBV3-2,NA,NA,TRBJ1-4,TGTGCCAGCAGCCCCGGCGGGGGCGACGGTGAAAAACTGTTTTTT,CASSPGGGDGEKLFF
TRBV7-9,TRBD1,NA,TRBJ1-4,TGTGCCAGCAGCCACGGGACAGCCCTCGAAAAACTGTTTTTT,CASSHGTALEKLFF
TRBV3-1/TRBV3-2,NA,NA,TRBJ1-3,TGTGCCAGCAGCCAAGCGTTGGGGCCTCGTACGTCCGGGGGAAACACCATATATTTT,CASSQALGPRTSGGNTIYF
TRBV11-2,TRBD1,few,TRBJ2-7,TGTGCCAGCAGCTCGTTAGGGACAGAGTACGAGCAGTACTTC,CASSSLGTEYEQYF
TRBV18,NA,once,TRBJ1-5,TGTGCCAGCTCGCTAAACAGGGGCAATCAGCCCCAGCATTTT,CASSLNRGNQPQHF
TRBV28,NA,NA,TRBJ2-3,TGTGCCAGCAGTTCCCCGCAGGGGACCACTAATTGGGATTTT,CASSSPQGTTNWDF
TRBV12-3/TRBV12-4,NA,NA,TRBJ1-5,TGTGCCAGTTCTGCTGGGGCCAATCAGCCCCAGCATTTT,CASSAGANQPQHF
TRBV14,NA,NA,TRBJ1-1,TGTGCCAGCAGCCAAGTAGGGGGGGTGATGAACACTGAAGCTTTCTTT,CASSQVGGVMNTEAFF